The 2 T cell receptor beta chains presented below share a single source sample, sequenced in a study of OX40 agonist ivuxolimab in advanced cancers. Data came from immunoSEQ multiplex PCR; TCRdb stores just in-frame clones and leaves some out. Among 98,000 or so clones listed, about nine tenths were seen once. The specimen comprised CD4+ or CD8+ T cells sorted from blood, sampled in a trial of the OX40 agonist ivuxolimab. These receptors were collected from an adult with an advanced solid tumor such as melanoma, head and neck, liver or kidney cancer.

Turning to this clone: Other DNA variants within this sample encode the same CDR3. The rearrangement links TRBV19 to TRBJ1-5; D is uncertain. V lost 0 bases to trimming and J lost 3 bases, with 3 bases between them. This CDR3 is built from 13 residues. Germline V gives CDR1 LNHDA, CDR2 SQIVND (reference sequence). The CDR3, as DNA: TGTGCCAGTAGTATAGACCTCAATCAGCCCCAGCATTTT. Translated: CASSIDLNQPQHF.

This chain links TRBV5-5 with TRBJ1-5, with 9 bases aligning to TRBD1. The CDR3 runs to 16 residues. J gave up 2 bases and V 5 bases, and 8 bases lay outside the gene matches. CDR1 is SGHKS and CDR2 is YYEKEE in the germline V gene (reference sequence). DNA for the CDR3: TGTGCCAGCAGTCCGGGACAGGGACGGGGCAATCAGCCCCAGCATTTT. This codes for CASSPGQGRGNQPQHF.